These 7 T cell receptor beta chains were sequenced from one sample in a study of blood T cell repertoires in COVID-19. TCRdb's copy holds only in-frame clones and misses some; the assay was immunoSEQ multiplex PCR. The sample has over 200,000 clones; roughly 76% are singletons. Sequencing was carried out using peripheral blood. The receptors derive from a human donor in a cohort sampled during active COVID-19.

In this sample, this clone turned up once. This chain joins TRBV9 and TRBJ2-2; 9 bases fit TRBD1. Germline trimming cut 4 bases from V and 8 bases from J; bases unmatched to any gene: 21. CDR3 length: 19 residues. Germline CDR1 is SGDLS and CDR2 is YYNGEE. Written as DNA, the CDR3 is TGTGCCAGCAGCCCAAGGACAGGGGCAGGGCTGGGGGAACAAGGGGAGCTGTTTTTT. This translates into CASSPRTGAGLGEQGELFF.

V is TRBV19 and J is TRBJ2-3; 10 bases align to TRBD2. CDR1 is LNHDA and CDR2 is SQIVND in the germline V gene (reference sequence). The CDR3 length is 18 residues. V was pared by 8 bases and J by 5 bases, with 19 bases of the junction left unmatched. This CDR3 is CASATSPVLAGRGDTQYF. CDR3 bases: TGTGCCAGTGCGACGAGCCCTGTACTAGCGGGGCGGGGAGATACGCAGTATTTT.

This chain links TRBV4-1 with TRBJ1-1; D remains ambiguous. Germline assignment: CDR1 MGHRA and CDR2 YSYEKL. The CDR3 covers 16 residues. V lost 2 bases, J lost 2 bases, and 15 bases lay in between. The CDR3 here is CASSQTLRAVNTEAFF. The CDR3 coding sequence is TGCGCCAGCAGCCAAACCTTACGTGCAGTAAACACTGAAGCTTTCTTT.

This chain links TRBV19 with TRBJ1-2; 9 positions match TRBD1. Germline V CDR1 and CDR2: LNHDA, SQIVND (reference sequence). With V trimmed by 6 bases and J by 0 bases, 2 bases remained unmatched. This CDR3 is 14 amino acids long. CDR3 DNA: TGTGCCAGTAGGGACAGGGGAACTAACTATGGCTACACCTTC. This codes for CASRDRGTNYGYTF.

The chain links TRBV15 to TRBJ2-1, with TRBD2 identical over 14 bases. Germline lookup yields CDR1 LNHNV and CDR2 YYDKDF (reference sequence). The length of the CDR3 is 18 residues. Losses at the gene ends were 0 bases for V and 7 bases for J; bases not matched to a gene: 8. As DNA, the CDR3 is TGTGCCACCAGCAGAGATAGGGCCGGGACTAGCGGGAGAAATGAGCAGTTCTTC. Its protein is CATSRDRAGTSGRNEQFF.

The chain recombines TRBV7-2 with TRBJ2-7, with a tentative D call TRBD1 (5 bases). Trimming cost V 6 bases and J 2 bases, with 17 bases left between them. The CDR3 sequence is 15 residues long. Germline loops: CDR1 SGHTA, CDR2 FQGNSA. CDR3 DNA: TGTGCCAGCAGTAAAGGGGCCGGCAACCCCTACGAGCAGTACTTC. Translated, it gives CASSKGAGNPYEQYF.

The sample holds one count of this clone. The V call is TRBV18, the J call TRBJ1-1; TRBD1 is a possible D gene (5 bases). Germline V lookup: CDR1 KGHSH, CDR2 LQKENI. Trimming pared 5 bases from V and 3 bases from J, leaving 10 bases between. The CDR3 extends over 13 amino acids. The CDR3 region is CASSREGYTEAFF. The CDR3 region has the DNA TGTGCCAGCTCAAGGGAGGGGTACACTGAAGCTTTCTTT.